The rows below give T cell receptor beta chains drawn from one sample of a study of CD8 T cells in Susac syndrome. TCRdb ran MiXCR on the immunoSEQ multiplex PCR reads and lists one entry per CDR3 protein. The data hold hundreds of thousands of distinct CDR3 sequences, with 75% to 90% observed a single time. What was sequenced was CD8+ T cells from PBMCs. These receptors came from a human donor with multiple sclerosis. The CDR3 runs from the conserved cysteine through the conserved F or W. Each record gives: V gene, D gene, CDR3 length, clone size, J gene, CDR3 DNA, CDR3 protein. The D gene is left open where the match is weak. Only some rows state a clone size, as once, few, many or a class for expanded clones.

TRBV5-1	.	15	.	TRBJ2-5	TGCGCCAGCAGCTTGTCTCGTGGAAACCAAGAGACCCAGTACTTC	CASSLSRGNQETQYF
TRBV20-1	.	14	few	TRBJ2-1	TGCAGTGCTAGAGGGACGGGCTCCTACAATGAGCAGTTCTTC	CSARGTGSYNEQFF
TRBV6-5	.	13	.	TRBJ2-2	TGTGCCAGCAGTCGCGCCTTCGCCGGGGAGCTGTTTTTT	CASSRAFAGELFF
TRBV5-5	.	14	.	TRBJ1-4	TGTGCCAGCAGCGCGGTCTCATTGAATGAAAAACTGTTTTTT	CASSAVSLNEKLFF
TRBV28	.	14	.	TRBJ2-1	TGTGCCAGCAGTTCAACCTACTGGGGGAATGAGCAGTTCTTC	CASSSTYWGNEQFF
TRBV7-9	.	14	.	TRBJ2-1	TGTGCCAGCAGCTCGTCAACAGGGTCCAATGAGCAGTTCTTC	CASSSSTGSNEQFF
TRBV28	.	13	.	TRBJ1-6	TGTGCCAGCAAAACCCCGGGACTTTCACCCCTCCACTTT	CASKTPGLSPLHF
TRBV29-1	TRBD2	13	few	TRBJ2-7	TGCAGCGTTTTGGGGGGGGAGTCCTACGAGCAGTACTTC	CSVLGGESYEQYF
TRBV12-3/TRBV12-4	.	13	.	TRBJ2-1	TGTGCCAGCAGTCCTAACGGGGAAGATGAGCAGTTCTTC	CASSPNGEDEQFF
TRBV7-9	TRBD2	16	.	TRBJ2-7	TGTGCCAGCAGGGATACTAGCGGGAGGATTCCTACGGAGCAGTACTTC	CASRDTSGRIPTEQYF
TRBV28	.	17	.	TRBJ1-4	TGTGCCAGCAGTTTATTAGGAGGGGTCAGTCCTAATGAAAAACTGTTTTTT	CASSLLGGVSPNEKLFF
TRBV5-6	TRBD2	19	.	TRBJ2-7	TGTGCCAGCAGCTTGGCCCCCGCGTGGCTAGCGGGAAACGTCTACGAGCAGTACTTC	CASSLAPAWLAGNVYEQYF
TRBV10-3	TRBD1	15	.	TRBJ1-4	TGTGCCATCAGTGAAAGGACAGGGTCTAATGAAAAACTGTTTTTT	CAISERTGSNEKLFF
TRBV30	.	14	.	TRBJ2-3	TGTGCCTGGAGCCCCCCCGTAGGCACAGATACGCAGTATTTT	CAWSPPVGTDTQYF
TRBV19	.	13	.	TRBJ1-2	TGTGCCAGTAACTTTGGGGCAAGGCATGGCTACACCTTC	CASNFGARHGYTF
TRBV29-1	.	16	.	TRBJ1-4	TGCAGCGTTGGGGTCGGGACTACTAGACCTGATGAAAAACTGTTTTTT	CSVGVGTTRPDEKLFF